A single sample gave rise to the 27 T cell receptor beta chains below, sequenced in a study of response to subunit inactivated influenza vaccine. TCRdb re-called the RT-PCR reads through MiXCR, storing one row per CDR3 protein. The data hold roughly 500,000 distinct CDR3 sequences, with approximately 24% observed a single time. Sequencing used CD4+ T cells sorted from PBMCs, obtained about 5 days after vaccination. These TCRs come from a man aged 45-60 years who received an inactivated influenza vaccine.

The chain is built from TRBV15 and TRBJ2-7, with 9 bases aligning to TRBD2. In germline, CDR1 is LNHNV, CDR2 YYDKDF (reference sequence). V gave up 1 base and J gave up 0 bases; unmatched junction bases: 10. This CDR3 spans 18 amino acids. CDR3 loop: CATSRAGSGRRDSYEQYF. For the CDR3, the DNA is TGTGCCACCAGCAGAGCGGGTAGCGGGAGACGTGACTCCTACGAGCAGTACTTC.

The rearrangement links TRBV19 to TRBJ2-1; the D gene is possibly TRBD1 (6 bases). CDR3 length: 16 amino acids. The germline CDR1 and CDR2 sequences are LNHDA and SQIVND (reference sequence). V gave up 4 bases and J gave up 0 bases, with 13 bases separating them. In DNA, the CDR3 is TGTGCCAGTAGTACAGAAGGACAGAGCTCCTACAATGAGCAGTTCTTC. Translation gives CASSTEGQSSYNEQFF.

This clonotype showed up just a few times. The rearrangement uses TRBV7-9 and TRBJ2-3; the D call may be TRBD1 or TRBD2 (6 bases each). This CDR3 contains 14 residues. The germline V gene encodes CDR1 SEHNR and CDR2 FQNEAQ (reference sequence). The V end lost 3 bases, the J end lost 5 bases, and 12 bases lay between the germline ends. CDR3 region: CASSFWGARDTQYF. Here the CDR3 DNA reads TGTGCCAGCAGCTTTTGGGGGGCGAGAGATACGCAGTATTTT.

This clonotype was detected only a few times. V gene TRBV4-2 combines with J gene TRBJ1-1; a possible D gene is TRBD1 (5 bases). CDR3 length equals 15 residues. Trimming removed 0 bases at V and 1 base at J, with 9 bases between. CDR1 and CDR2 (germline): LGHNA, YNFKEQ. This CDR3 is CASSQDLGTNTEAFF. CDR3 DNA: TGTGCCAGCAGCCAAGATCTGGGGACGAACACTGAAGCTTTCTTT.

The gene calls are TRBV28 and TRBJ2-2, with 7 bases that match TRBD1. The J segment lost 8 bases and the V segment lost 6 bases, leaving 6 bases of the junction unmatched. Germline V lookup: CDR1 MDHEN, CDR2 SYDVKM. This CDR3 is 13 amino acids long. The CDR3 DNA sequence: TGTGCCAGCAGACAGGACAGGAGAGGGGAGCTGTTTTTT. Encoded protein: CASRQDRRGELFF.

This chain uses TRBV6-2 or TRBV6-3 with TRBJ2-5; the match to TRBD2 covers 7 bases. The CDR3 has 14 residues. Germline V CDR1 and CDR2: MNHEY, SVGEGT. The junction had 11 bases not matched to a gene; V was cut back by 8 bases and J by 5 bases. The CDR3 DNA sequence: TGTGCCAGCGGGCGGGAGTTTGCTGTGGAGACCCAGTACTTC. Its translation is CASGREFAVETQYF.

This chain joins TRBV10-3 and TRBJ2-7, with D maybe TRBD1 (6 bases). Trimming left V 4 bases short and J 4 bases short, with 11 bases between. The CDR3 runs 13 residues. The V gene's germline CDR1 is ENHRY and CDR2 SYGVKD. CDR3 sequence (DNA): TGTGCCATCAGTGGGGCAGGGGAGTACGAGCAGTACTTC. This codes for CAISGAGEYEQYF.

The sample holds many counts of this clonotype. The chain carries TRBV12-3 or TRBV12-4 and TRBJ2-1, with a weak D call TRBD2 (6 bases). CDR3 length equals 14 residues. Trimming shortened V by 8 bases and J by 2 bases, and 13 bases separated the two germline ends. The CDR3 loop is CASSLLAAYNEQFF. In DNA, the CDR3 is TGTGCCAGCTCTCTGTTAGCGGCCTACAATGAGCAGTTCTTC.

This clonotype was seen more than once but under ten times. The rearrangement uses TRBV7-9 and TRBJ2-3, with TRBD2 identical over 8 bases. The germline V gene has CDR1 SEHNR and CDR2 FQNEAQ (reference sequence). CDR3 size: 13 residues. CDR3 bases: TGTGCAGAACTAGCGGCGAACACAGATACGCAGTATTTT. It specifies CAELAANTDTQYF. Filled out from reference TRBV7-9 and TRBJ2-3, the complete variable domain reads DTGVSQNPRHKITKRGQNVTFRCDPISEHNRLYWYRQTLGQGPEFLTYFQNEAQLEKSRLLSDRFSAERPKGSFSTLEIQRTEQGDSAMYLCAELAANTDTQYFGPGTRLTVL.

The V gene is TRBV15, the J gene TRBJ2-1; the match to TRBD2 covers 11 bases. The V segment lost 6 bases and the J segment 12 bases; nucleotides outside the gene matches: 7. CDR3 length: 13 amino acids. Germline-derived CDR1 and CDR2 are LNHNV and YYDKDF (reference sequence). The CDR3 sequence is CATRGTSGPAQFF. The CDR3, as DNA: TGTGCCACCAGGGGGACTAGCGGTCCGGCGCAGTTCTTC.

This clonotype came up a few times. V is TRBV5-1 and J is TRBJ2-5; D not certain. CDR3 length: 14 residues. Germline values: CDR1 SGHRS, CDR2 YFSETQ. V lost 2 bases and J lost 0, with 8 bases in between. The DNA for the CDR3 is TGCGCCAGCAGCTTCACCGTGTACCAAGAGACCCAGTACTTC. Protein sequence: CASSFTVYQETQYF.

This chain uses TRBV20-1 with TRBJ2-7; D call uncertain. The CDR3 spans 8 residues. With 8 bases removed from V and 5 bases from J, the gap between germline ends came to 4 bases. Germline V gives CDR1 DFQATT, CDR2 SNEGSKA (reference sequence). Written as DNA, the CDR3 is TGCAGTCCTAACGAGCAGTACTTC. This sequence encodes CSPNEQYF.

V is TRBV29-1 and J is TRBJ2-7; D is possibly TRBD1 (6 bases). V dropped 1 base and J dropped 1 base, with 23 bases sitting between them. CDR1 is SQVTM and CDR2 is ANQGSEA in the germline V gene. The CDR3 runs to 18 residues. As DNA, the CDR3 is TGCAGCGTTGAAGTCGTTGTGCCAGGGGATAAAAGATCCTACGAGCAGTACTTC. The encoded protein is CSVEVVVPGDKRSYEQYF.

The genes are TRBV20-1 and TRBJ2-7; TRBD1 aligns across 10 bases. The V gene end was trimmed by 5 bases and the J gene end by 0 bases; junction bases not matched to a gene: 7. CDR1 and CDR2 (germline): DFQATT, SNEGSKA (reference sequence). This CDR3 spans 15 amino acids. CDR3 DNA sequence: TGCAGTGCTTTTCCGGGACAGGGGAACTCCTACGAGCAGTACTTC. This encodes CSAFPGQGNSYEQYF.

This clonotype has only a few counts. V is TRBV2 and J is TRBJ1-1; no reliable D call. Germline values: CDR1 SNHLY, CDR2 FYNNEI. Trimming removed 3 bases from V and 0 bases from J, with 11 bases in between. The CDR3 contains 15 residues. The DNA for the CDR3 is TGTGCCAGCAGTGATAAGGAGATGATGAACACTGAAGCTTTCTTT. This sequence encodes CASSDKEMMNTEAFF.

This clonotype was picked up a small number of times. This sequence joins TRBV5-6 and TRBJ2-1; the match to TRBD1 covers 7 bases. In germline, CDR1 is SGHDT, CDR2 YYEEEE. V dropped 3 bases and J dropped 6; count of bases not matched to a gene: 9. The CDR3 runs 15 residues. In nucleotides, the CDR3 is TGTGCCAGCAGCTCAACAGGGGCTGGGAGCAATGAGCAGTTCTTC. Translation gives CASSSTGAGSNEQFF. Using reference TRBV5-6 and TRBJ2-1 for the parts outside the CDR3, the full variable domain is DAGVTQSPTHLIKTRGQQVTLRCSPKSGHDTVSWYQQALGQGPQFIFQYYEEEERQRGNFPDRFSGHQFPNYSSELNVNALLLGDSALYLCASSSTGAGSNEQFFGPGTRLTVL.

The chain uses TRBV20-1 and TRBJ1-5; D unresolved. The germline V and J ends were trimmed by 3 bases and 7 bases, with 13 bases remaining between them. Germline assignment: CDR1 DFQATT and CDR2 SNEGSKA (reference sequence). CDR3 length: 13 residues. CDR3 sequence (DNA): TGCAGTGCTAGGGGGTTAATGGACCAGCCCCAGCATTTT. Its translation: CSARGLMDQPQHF.

This chain joins TRBV20-1 and TRBJ2-3; D remains unclear. Looked up from germline, CDR1 is DFQATT and CDR2 is SNEGSKA (reference sequence). The CDR3 has 11 amino acids. V was pared by 4 bases and J by 2 bases, with 4 bases between. DNA of the CDR3: TGCAGTGCTACCTTCACAGATACGCAGTATTTT. Translated: CSATFTDTQYF.

This clonotype was detected a few times. The chain has TRBV4-3 and TRBJ2-7, with TRBD2 matching 10 bases. Trimming took 0 bases from V and 4 from J; bases not matched to a gene: 12. This CDR3 is built from 18 residues. The germline CDR1 and CDR2 sequences are LGHNA and YSLEER. CDR3 DNA: TGCGCCAGCAGCCAAGAGGGCGCCGGGACTAGCGAGCCATACGAGCAGTACTTC. Residues: CASSQEGAGTSEPYEQYF.

The chain joins TRBV6-1 to TRBJ2-7, with D perhaps matching TRBD2 (6 bases). Trimming removed 6 bases at V and 5 bases at J, with 14 bases between. The CDR3 has 13 residues. Germline CDR1 MNHNS, CDR2 SASEGT. CDR3 protein: CASRPSGAHEQYF. The CDR3 region has the DNA TGTGCCAGCAGACCCTCGGGAGCCCACGAGCAGTACTTC.

This clonotype occurred many times. The chain employs TRBV6-6 and TRBJ2-7, with 11 bases matching TRBD2. J lost 9 bases, V lost 6 bases, and 10 bases had no gene match. The CDR3 has 14 residues. Germline lookup yields CDR1 MNHNY and CDR2 SVGAGI (reference sequence). Here the CDR3 reads CASSYSGRAVGQYF. Here the CDR3 DNA reads TGTGCCAGCAGCTATAGCGGGAGGGCCGTGGGGCAGTACTTC.

In its sample, this clonotype was seen a few times. V usage is TRBV5-8 and J usage is TRBJ1-5, with D maybe TRBD1 (6 bases). Trimming took off 5 bases at V and 1 base at J, with 13 bases between the two ends. Looked up from germline, CDR1 is SGHTS and CDR2 is YDEGEE. This CDR3 is 15 amino acids long. The CDR3 here is CASSSEGGSNQPQHF. CDR3 sequence (DNA): TGTGCCAGCAGTAGCGAGGGGGGAAGCAATCAGCCCCAGCATTTT. Using reference TRBV5-8 and TRBJ1-5 for the parts outside the CDR3, the full variable domain is EAGVTQSPTHLIKTRGQQATLRCSPISGHTSVYWYQQALGLGLQFLLWYDEGEERNRGNFPPRFSGRQFPNYSSELNVNALELEDSALYLCASSSEGGSNQPQHFGDGTRLSIL.

This chain links TRBV4-1 with TRBJ2-5, with a possible D match to TRBD2 (5 bases). Germline assignment: CDR1 MGHRA and CDR2 YSYEKL. The CDR3 is 17 residues long. The V and J ends lost 4 bases and 5 bases respectively, with 23 bases between them. CDR3 sequence reads: CASSPGLGSETRETQYF. The CDR3 DNA follows: TGCGCCAGCAGCCCCGGACTGGGTTCTGAGACGAGGGAGACCCAGTACTTC.

This clonotype turned up a few times. The rearrangement uses TRBV24-1 and TRBJ2-1; D is uncertain. Trimming left V 5 bases short and J 1 base short, with 11 bases between. The CDR3 covers 15 residues. The V gene's germline CDR1 is KGHDR and CDR2 SFDVKD. This CDR3 reads CATSGGAPSYNEQFF. The CDR3, as DNA: TGTGCCACCAGTGGCGGAGCCCCGTCCTACAATGAGCAGTTCTTC.

V gene TRBV10-3 combines with J gene TRBJ1-5; D is possibly TRBD1 (5 bases). Germline V gene lookup returns CDR1 ENHRY and CDR2 SYGVKD. V was shortened by 4 bases and J by 6 bases, with 13 bases between the two germline ends. CDR3 size: 14 residues. The CDR3 is CAISVGGLGQPQHF. The CDR3 DNA reads TGTGCCATCAGTGTCGGGGGTTTGGGTCAGCCCCAGCATTTT.

The J gene is TRBJ1-6, the V gene TRBV12-2; TRBD1, the D gene given by the table, was not confirmed from the DNA. TRBV12-2 is a pseudogene locus. This CDR3 is 15 amino acids long. CDR3 loop: CASRLFRHGYSPLHF. In nucleotides, the CDR3 is TGTGCAAGTCGCTTATTCAGACATGGGTATTCACCCCTCCACTTT.

This chain links TRBV7-9 with TRBJ1-2, with 7 bases fitting TRBD1. The germline gives CDR1 SEHNR, CDR2 FQNEAQ (reference sequence). The CDR3 has 14 amino acids. V lost 5 bases and J lost 8; bases outside the gene matches: 11. CDR3 DNA: TGTGCCAGCAGCCGCTCCACAGGGGCTGGGGGCTACACCTTC. It encodes CASSRSTGAGGYTF.